Below, one T cell receptor beta chain is given with its context. This sample was taken from a study of control samples from healthy donors and cancer patients. Sequenced by immunoSEQ multiplex PCR; TCRdb stores in-frame clones only, minus some. The top ten hold 5.7% of the sample, which has about 150,000 clones, over 85% seen once. The CDR3 has 13 amino acids. Germline CDR1 and CDR2: KGHSH and LQKENI. Deletions cut 4 bases from V and 3 bases from J, with 10 bases between. V and J are TRBV18 and TRBJ2-7, with D perhaps matching TRBD1 (5 bases). Input material: blood. This receptor was obtained from a man aged 35 to 55 in good health. CDR3 in amino acids: CASSQGLDYEQYF. The CDR3 nucleotides read TGTGCCAGCTCACAGGGGTTGGACTACGAGCAGTACTTC.